This T cell receptor beta chain is drawn from a study of blood T cells in healthy people across ages. Study background: Template switching recovered approximately one barcoded beta molecule for every two T cells. Study-wide results and limits: Unsorted PBMCs prevented conclusive naive versus antigen-experienced comparison.

Using a J-beta primer mix together with a sample-barcoded 5' primer, a second PCR was run for roughly 7 to 11 cycles. MiXCR was run by TCRdb on the 5' RACE reads, yielding one entry per CDR3 protein. This table has 850,000 to 1,100,000 distinct CDR3 sequences, more than 30% appearing once. The donors, all healthy, were Caucasians living in Russia, aged about 6 to 90. At least 6 micrograms of total RNA were extracted per sample. This clonotype turned up a few times. What it binds is unknown. CDR3 size: 16 residues. The V gene's germline CDR1 is MGHRA and CDR2 YSYEKL. Trimming removed 5 bases from V and 2 bases from J; junction bases left unmatched: 9.

The TCR comes from a man younger than 35 in good health. The V call is TRBV4-1, the J call TRBJ2-3; 8 positions match TRBD2. Material for sequencing was blood. The CDR3 nucleotides are TGCGCCAGCAGCGAACTAGCGGCAGTAATCACAGATACGCAGTATTTT. Translating it yields CASSELAAVITDTQYF.